The rows below give T cell receptor beta chains drawn from one sample of a study of blood T cells in healthy people across ages. TCRdb recomputed calls from the 5' RACE reads with MiXCR, one row per CDR3 protein. The sample holds about 720,000 distinct CDR3 sequences; about 25% are singletons and the top ten take 3.7%. These data also formed part of another study, on T cells of mothers and their children.

The specimen was blood. These receptors originate from a boy aged 5-17 years in good health. CDR3s include the opening cysteine and the closing phenylalanine or tryptophan. The D gene is left open where the match is weak. The listing skips clone size in some rows; elsewhere it reads once, few, many or a size class.

-	TRBV6-5	TRBJ2-2	-	CASSLEDTGELFF	TGTGCCAGCAGCCTGGAGGACACCGGGGAGCTGTTTTTT
-	TRBV7-8	TRBJ2-5	-	CASSLNERGQYF	TGTGCCAGCAGCTTAAACGAAAGGGGGCAGTACTTC
few	TRBV14	TRBJ2-7	TRBD2	CASSQRLAGETYEQYF	TGTGCCAGCAGCCAGAGACTAGCGGGGGAGACCTACGAGCAGTACTTC
few	TRBV20-1	TRBJ1-6	-	CSAREGVKSLHF	TGCAGTGCTAGAGAAGGGGTCAAAAGCCTCCACTTT
-	TRBV6-5	TRBJ1-4	-	CASKLQPGEKLFF	TGTGCCAGCAAACTCCAGCCAGGCGAAAAACTGTTTTTT
many	TRBV29-1	TRBJ2-5	-	CSVVDVQQETQYF	TGCAGCGTCGTCGACGTGCAACAAGAGACCCAGTACTTC
-	TRBV9	TRBJ2-7	TRBD1	CASSVGTGGEQYF	TGTGCCAGCAGCGTTGGGACAGGGGGCGAGCAGTACTTC
-	TRBV10-3	TRBJ2-5	-	CAISESSAQQETQYF	TGTGCCATCAGTGAGTCTTCGGCTCAACAAGAGACCCAGTACTTC
-	TRBV2	TRBJ1-3	TRBD1	CASSTRQGGHSGNTIYF	TGTGCCAGCAGTACCCGACAGGGTGGTCACTCTGGAAACACCATATATTTT
-	TRBV10-3	TRBJ2-1	-	CAIRGLAINEQFF	TGTGCCATCAGAGGGCTAGCGATAAATGAGCAGTTCTTC
-	TRBV11-2	TRBJ2-7	-	CASSQPLVGPSKIYEQYF	TGTGCCAGCAGCCAACCCCTAGTAGGGCCCTCAAAGATCTACGAGCAGTACTTC
-	TRBV27	TRBJ1-2	-	CASSLRSEARGYTF	TGTGCCAGCAGTTTAAGGTCTGAGGCTAGAGGCTACACCTTC
-	TRBV6-1	TRBJ2-3	TRBD2	CASSEGLAGADTQYF	TGTGCCAGCAGTGAAGGTCTAGCGGGAGCAGATACGCAGTATTTT
few	TRBV7-2	TRBJ2-3	-	CASRQRSTDTQYF	TGTGCCAGCAGACAGAGAAGCACAGATACGCAGTATTTT
-	TRBV28	TRBJ2-3	-	CASTKEDSSTDTQYF	TGTGCCAGCACTAAAGAGGACAGCAGCACAGATACGCAGTATTTT
-	TRBV5-5	TRBJ2-7	-	CASSPGHFSSYEQYF	TGTGCCAGCAGCCCCGGCCACTTCAGCTCCTACGAGCAGTACTTC
-	TRBV12-3/TRBV12-4	TRBJ1-2	TRBD1	CASRIQGLRGYTF	TGTGCCAGCAGAATACAGGGGTTGCGTGGCTACACCTTC
-	TRBV9	TRBJ2-4	-	CASSGGEEEAKNIQYF	TGTGCCAGCAGCGGGGGGGAAGAAGAAGCCAAAAACATTCAGTACTTC
-	TRBV3-1	TRBJ2-1	TRBD2	CASSHPELAGGSYNEQFF	TGTGCCAGCAGCCACCCTGAACTAGCGGGAGGCTCCTACAATGAGCAGTTCTTC
few	TRBV6-1	TRBJ2-4	-	CASGLVHIQYF	TGTGCCAGCGGCTTAGTGCACATTCAGTACTTC
many	TRBV27	TRBJ1-2	-	CASSLGGPYGYTF	TGTGCCAGCAGTTTAGGGGGGCCCTATGGCTACACCTTC
-	TRBV4-3	TRBJ2-3	TRBD2	CASSQRASGEGTDTQYF	TGCGCCAGCAGCCAACGGGCTAGCGGGGAGGGCACAGATACGCAGTATTTT
many	TRBV12-3/TRBV12-4	TRBJ1-2	-	CASSLAGSGYTF	TGTGCCAGCAGTCTAGCAGGGAGCGGCTACACCTTC
-	TRBV27	TRBJ1-4	-	CASSLSRGAEKLFF	TGTGCCAGCAGTTTATCGAGGGGCGCTGAAAAACTGTTTTTT
few	TRBV29-1	TRBJ1-5	-	CSVDGGNNQPQHF	TGCAGCGTTGATGGGGGTAATAATCAGCCCCAGCATTTT
-	TRBV2	TRBJ1-2	-	CASNGIAWGYTF	TGTGCCAGCAACGGGATCGCGTGGGGCTACACCTTC
-	TRBV4-1	TRBJ2-1	-	CASSQEIGAYNEQFF	TGCGCCAGCAGCCAAGAAATAGGCGCCTACAATGAGCAGTTCTTC
-	TRBV7-3	TRBJ2-1	TRBD2	CASSSRGGGPYNEQFF	TGTGCCAGCAGCTCCCGGGGCGGGGGACCTTACAATGAGCAGTTCTTC
-	TRBV5-6	TRBJ2-3	-	CASSWGVGAGYRDTQYF	TGTGCCAGCAGCTGGGGCGTGGGAGCGGGTTATCGGGATACGCAGTATTTT
-	TRBV28	TRBJ2-1	TRBD1	CASGTGTALRGQFF	TGTGCCAGCGGTACTGGGACAGCATTACGGGGGCAGTTCTTC
few	TRBV18	TRBJ2-2	-	CASSPPYTGELFF	TGTGCCAGCTCACCACCTTACACCGGGGAGCTGTTTTTT
-	TRBV10-2	TRBJ1-1	-	CASKTSGANTEAFF	TGCGCCAGCAAGACCTCTGGGGCGAACACTGAAGCTTTCTTT
few	TRBV10-3	TRBJ1-5	-	CAIGGVSNQPQHF	TGTGCCATTGGAGGGGTAAGCAATCAGCCCCAGCATTTT
few	TRBV2	TRBJ2-5	TRBD1	CASSRDREWETQYF	TGTGCCAGCAGCCGGGACAGGGAGTGGGAGACCCAGTACTTC
-	TRBV5-1	TRBJ2-1	-	CASSFPRGEGNEQFF	TGCGCCAGCAGCTTCCCCAGGGGAGAGGGCAATGAGCAGTTCTTC
few	TRBV6-5	TRBJ2-3	-	CASSYGGASTDTQYF	TGTGCCAGCAGTTATGGGGGGGCGAGCACAGATACGCAGTATTTT
few	TRBV14	TRBJ2-5	-	CASSQDPGQKETQYF	TGTGCCAGCAGCCAGGACCCCGGCCAGAAAGAGACCCAGTACTTC
few	TRBV10-3	TRBJ2-5	TRBD2	CAISDPSGGGETQYF	TGTGCCATCAGTGACCCTAGCGGGGGTGGGGAGACCCAGTACTTC
few	TRBV14	TRBJ1-6	-	CASSQERLNSPLHF	TGTGCCAGCAGCCAAGAACGGCTTAATTCACCCCTCCACTTT
-	TRBV20-1	TRBJ1-2	TRBD1	CSAKGHQGATIYGYTF	TGCAGTGCTAAGGGCCATCAGGGGGCGACGATCTATGGCTACACCTTC
-	TRBV6-6	TRBJ2-1	-	CASSSYGRLYNEQFF	TGTGCCAGCAGTTCTTATGGGCGGTTATACAATGAGCAGTTCTTC
few	TRBV3-1	TRBJ1-4	-	CASAMGNNEKLFF	TGTGCCAGTGCTATGGGCAATAATGAAAAACTGTTTTTT
-	TRBV27	TRBJ2-7	-	CASSDAGHYYEQYF	TGTGCCAGCAGCGACGCGGGACATTACTACGAGCAGTACTTC
few	TRBV6-4	TRBJ2-3	-	CASSGQSSDTQYF	TGTGCCAGCAGTGGTCAGAGTTCAGATACGCAGTATTTT
-	TRBV4-3	TRBJ2-5	-	CASSQDRVGGETQYF	TGCGCCAGCAGCCAAGATCGGGTGGGTGGAGAGACCCAGTACTTC
few	TRBV12-3/TRBV12-4	TRBJ2-2	TRBD2	CASSFNRGSTGELFF	TGTGCCAGCAGTTTTAATCGCGGGAGCACCGGGGAGCTGTTTTTT
-	TRBV29-1	TRBJ2-7	TRBD1	CSVQDRGGIYEQYF	TGCAGCGTTCAAGACAGGGGGGGGATCTACGAGCAGTACTTC
few	TRBV20-1	TRBJ1-2	-	CSARDPPGRQNYGYTF	TGCAGTGCTAGAGATCCACCGGGACGTCAGAACTATGGCTACACCTTC
-	TRBV28	TRBJ1-5	-	CASSVNQPQHF	TGTGCCAGCAGTGTCAATCAGCCCCAGCATTTT